These 6 T cell receptor beta chains were sequenced from one sample in a study of human thymus T cells. The repertoire was sequenced with immunoSEQ multiplex PCR; TCRdb's copy has only in-frame clones and lacks some. In the table there are some 120,000 clones, about 94% of which are singletons. Corrective cardiac operations yielded the resected thymus tissue. Sequenced: thymus tissue. The receptor source for this set is a boy under two years old with a congenital heart defect but otherwise immunologically healthy.

CDR3 in amino acids: CASSIPLRRGQAGINGYTF. Here the CDR3 DNA reads TGTGCCAGTAGTATCCCCCTCCGCAGGGGGCAGGCCGGTATTAATGGCTACACCTTC. V usage is TRBV19 and J usage is TRBJ1-2, with TRBD1 matching over 8 bases. V dropped 3 bases and J dropped 6; count of bases not matched to a gene: 21. This CDR3 is built from 19 residues. Looked up from germline, CDR1 is LNHDA and CDR2 is SQIVND (reference sequence).

The gene calls are TRBV6-7 and TRBJ2-2; 7 bases align to TRBD1. TRBV6-7 belongs to the ORF category, with a function that is uncertain. The CDR3 spans 16 residues. With V trimmed by 0 bases and J by 3 bases, 4 bases remained unmatched. The CDR3 DNA is TGTGCCAGCAGTTACTCGACGCAGGGGGACACCGGGGAGCTGTTTTTT. Amino acids: CASSYSTQGDTGELFF.

The genes are TRBV11-2 and TRBJ2-2; D perhaps matches TRBD2 (6 bases). Germline-derived CDR1 and CDR2 are SGHAT and FQNNGV. V shed 4 bases and J shed 2 bases, with 11 bases lying between them. This CDR3 is built from 15 residues. The DNA of the CDR3 is TGTGCCAGCAGCTACCGGGACTTCAACACCGGGGAGCTGTTTTTT. This translates into CASSYRDFNTGELFF.

This chain joins TRBV23-1 and TRBJ2-7; TRBD1 might be the D (6 bases). TRBV23-1 is identified as an open reading frame with a role that is uncertain. Trimming left V 6 bases short and J 0 bases short, with 21 bases between. CDR3 length: 17 amino acids. The CDR3 spells CASRAATGTSASYEQYF. CDR3 DNA: TGCGCCAGCAGGGCTGCCACAGGGACCTCCGCCTCCTACGAGCAGTACTTC.

J is TRBJ1-2 and V is TRBV30, with D possibly TRBD1 on 6 matching bases. The CDR3 loop spans 15 amino acids. CDR1 and CDR2 from the germline V gene are GTSNPN and SVGIG (reference sequence). Trimming took 4 bases from V and 3 from J, leaving 18 bases between them. The chain's CDR3 is CAWTRQALGDYGYTF. Written as DNA, the CDR3 is TGTGCCTGGACGCGACAGGCCCTAGGGGACTATGGCTACACCTTC.

The rearrangement links TRBV18 to TRBJ1-4; perhaps TRBD1 as D (6 bases). V lost 5 bases to trimming and J lost 3 bases, with 19 bases between them. There are 17 residues in the CDR3. CDR1 KGHSH and CDR2 LQKENI come from the germline V gene. The CDR3 sequence: CASSTVDNRAANEKLFF. In nucleotides, the CDR3 is TGTGCCAGCTCAACGGTCGATAACAGGGCGGCTAATGAAAAACTGTTTTTT.